One and the same sample provided the 4 T cell receptor beta chains below, sequenced in a study of T-cell memory formation after mild COVID-19. Each CDR3 protein is one row after TCRdb ran MiXCR on the 5' RACE reads. The sample comprises about 200,000 distinct CDR3 sequences, about 9.2% of which are singletons, and 3.5% to 4% rests with the top ten. Sample: PBMCs or a T cell subset sorted from them (not recorded which). These receptors were collected from a man aged 18 to 30 who had mild COVID-19 (a few samples of this study predate the infection). Cell type and time point are not known.

The genes are TRBV18 and TRBJ2-7, with a tentative D call TRBD2 (6 bases). V was pared by 3 bases and J by 0 bases, with 12 bases between. This CDR3 contains 15 residues. Germline V gene lookup returns CDR1 KGHSH and CDR2 LQKENI. CDR3 residues: CASSPGGGRSYEQYF. CDR3 coding DNA: TGTGCCAGCTCACCTGGGGGAGGACGCTCCTACGAGCAGTACTTC.

The chain combines TRBV7-3 with TRBJ2-1; 9 bases fit TRBD1. This CDR3 is built from 14 residues. Germline CDR1 is SGHTA and CDR2 is FQGTGA. Trimming at V came to 5 bases and at J to 7 bases, leaving 6 bases not matched to a gene. CDR3 DNA: TGTGCCAGCAGCCCGGACAGGGGTCGGAATGAGCAGTTCTTC. Protein product: CASSPDRGRNEQFF. The whole variable domain, filled in from reference TRBV7-3 and TRBJ2-1, reads GAGVSQTPSNKVTEKGKYVELRCDPISGHTALYWYRQSLGQGPEFLIYFQGTGAADDSGLPNDRFFAVRPEGSVSTLKIQRTERGDSAVYLCASSPDRGRNEQFFGPGTRLTVL.

This clonotype has only a few counts. The chain couples TRBV6-2 or TRBV6-3 to TRBJ2-1, with 11 positions matching TRBD2. Germline lookup yields CDR1 MNHEY and CDR2 SVGEGT. The CDR3 has 18 residues. With V trimmed by 5 bases and J by 0 bases, 9 bases remained unmatched. The CDR3 loop is CASSPLAGGLNSYNEQFF. DNA of the CDR3: TGTGCCAGCAGTCCCCTAGCGGGGGGCCTCAACTCCTACAATGAGCAGTTCTTC.

This clonotype turned up a few times. The gene calls are TRBV20-1 and TRBJ1-1; TRBD1 might be the D (5 bases). V was shortened by 4 bases and J by 0 bases, with 9 bases between the two germline ends. The CDR3 runs to 13 residues. Germline V gene lookup returns CDR1 DFQATT and CDR2 SNEGSKA (reference sequence). DNA of the CDR3: TGCAGTGCTAATAGACAGATGAACACTGAAGCTTTCTTT. Encoded protein: CSANRQMNTEAFF.